The present TCR beta chain was sequenced within a study of shared clonotypes between healthy human individuals. Researchers partitioned CD4+ cells into CD45RA+ naive and CD45RA-negative memory subsets. This CDR3 contains 16 residues. Germline V CDR1 and CDR2: KGHSH, LQKENI. V was trimmed by 1 base and J by 2 bases, leaving 13 bases between them. Here immunoSEQ multiplex PCR was the method, and the copy in TCRdb shows in-frame clones only, minus some. The sample includes fewer than 1.8 million clones, 97% to 99% seen only once; the top ten take 0.3% to 0.45%. This chain links TRBV18 with TRBJ2-3; TRBD2 might be the D (6 bases). The source is a man in his thirties or forties in good health. Sequencing used naive CD4+ T cells sorted from blood. Subset of the sample: CD45RA+ positively selected. The DNA for the CDR3 is TGTGCCAGCTCACCACGCGGGGCCGGGGACACAGATACGCAGTATTTT. It specifies CASSPRGAGDTDTQYF. Using reference TRBV18 and TRBJ2-3 for the parts outside the CDR3, the full variable domain is NAGVMQNPRHLVRRRGQEARLRCSPMKGHSHVYWYRQLPEEGLKFMVYLQKENIIDESGMPKERFSAEFPKEGPSILRIQQVVRGDSAAYFCASSPRGAGDTDTQYFGPGTRLTVL.